This is a list of T cell receptor beta chains from one sample in a study of blood T cell repertoires in COVID-19. Sequencing was performed with immunoSEQ multiplex PCR; in TCRdb, only in-frame clones are kept and a portion is missing. The repertoire consists of 130,000 to 150,000 clones, with around 90% occurring once and the leading ten covering roughly 1%. Sequenced material: peripheral blood. The receptor set was obtained from a woman between 50 and 59 years old with acute or convalescent COVID-19. CDR3s include the opening cysteine and the closing phenylalanine or tryptophan.

>TRBV6-5|TRBJ1-5
CASSLLPGQGNQPQHF
>TRBV19|TRBJ1-1
CASSISGRTEAFF
>TRBV9|TRBJ2-2
CASSPRDTGELFF
>TRBV6-5|TRBJ1-2
CASSYFPDSHNYGYTF
>TRBV14|TRBJ1-2
CASSPRRDGYTF
>TRBV20-1|TRBJ1-5
CSASLGGNQPQHF
>TRBV5-1|TRBJ1-4
CASSLYTGGLANEKLFF
>TRBV7-9|TRBJ1-2
CASSWTESGYTF
>TRBV2|TRBJ1-5
CASRAGTGGRQPQHF
>TRBV5-6|TRBJ2-4
CASSLKDREANIQYF
>TRBV5-6|TRBJ1-2
CASSLAGGAGGYTF
>TRBV5-6|TRBJ1-3
CASSSGYSAGGNTIYF
>TRBV6-5|TRBJ2-7
CASSSGQGYEQYF
>TRBV19|TRBJ1-5
CASSPDRALANQPQHF
>TRBV5-1|TRBJ2-7
CASAPLDSSYEQYF
>TRBV24-1|TRBJ2-1
CATSDLDRGSYNEQFF
>TRBV5-1|TRBJ2-6
CASSLPHEKPIVLEANVLTF
>TRBV10-1|TRBJ2-2
CASSATGITGELFF
>TRBV5-4|TRBJ1-3
CASSLGPGQSSGNTIYF
>TRBV29-1|TRBJ2-6
CSVEVKDRVLTF
>TRBV2|TRBJ1-3
CASSEPTGGNTIYF
>TRBV2|TRBJ1-2
CASNGQGSYGYTF
>TRBV7-3|TRBJ2-2
CASSRLVPSGGGTGELFF
>TRBV18|TRBJ2-3
CASSLLAVSTDTQYF
>TRBV9|TRBJ1-5
CASNPGTVSNQPQHF
>TRBV7-2|TRBJ2-2
CASSLTVRDPGELFF
>TRBV27|TRBJ2-1
CASSQLHNEQFF
>TRBV10-1|TRBJ2-3
CASSSSGGAAQYF
>TRBV7-9|TRBJ1-3
CASSLPGNTIYF
>TRBV30|TRBJ1-2
CACNPGRGYTF
>TRBV19|TRBJ1-2
CASSIDPSGGLGYTF
>TRBV5-1|TRBJ2-3
CASSLGPGGLSTDTQYF
>TRBV30|TRBJ2-5
CAWSPFQETQYF
>TRBV21-1|TRBJ2-2
CASSKDIPRWAYLELFF
>TRBV28|TRBJ2-5
CASSDPRVEGQETQYF
>TRBV30|TRBJ1-2
CAWHPGTGNGYTF
>TRBV7-7|TRBJ2-3
CASSPPTTSGQTLTQYF
>TRBV10-3|TRBJ2-1
CAISERLAGGNEQFF
>TRBV5-6|TRBJ2-2
CASSNIRLGLRPGELFF
>TRBV7-9|TRBJ1-1
CASSLVWGENTEAFF
>TRBV11-2|TRBJ2-3
CASSLGAGGGGDTQYF
>TRBV12-3/TRBV12-4|TRBJ1-2
CASSPDRVGYTF
>TRBV13|TRBJ2-5
CASSPSGRASKTQYF
>TRBV10-3|TRBJ1-2
CAISEPPKGQGGLNYGYTF
>TRBV7-3|TRBJ2-2
CASSSRGAGGELFF
>TRBV7-3|TRBJ2-5
CASSQDRGETQYF
>TRBV6-5|TRBJ1-5
CASSPLNSPQHF
>TRBV3-1/TRBV3-2|TRBJ2-3
CASRTSVTDTQYF
>TRBV24-1|TRBJ1-2
CATSDSGGNYGYTF
>TRBV5-1|TRBJ1-1
CASSFGGNTEAFF
>TRBV7-3|TRBJ2-3
CASSLNPGEADTQYF
>TRBV5-4|TRBJ2-3
CASSSPGLAGGPGDTQYF
>TRBV7-9|TRBJ1-1
CASSSDSISTEAFF
>TRBV7-6|TRBJ2-1
CASSLRTGVNEQFF
>TRBV9|TRBJ2-7
CASSARGQRGYEQYF
>TRBV9|TRBJ2-5
CASSGLAGMQETQYF
>TRBV19|TRBJ2-7
CASSAYYEQYF
>TRBV7-3|TRBJ2-7
CASSLDSLGHEQYF
>TRBV7-8|TRBJ2-7
CASSRGTASSYEQYF